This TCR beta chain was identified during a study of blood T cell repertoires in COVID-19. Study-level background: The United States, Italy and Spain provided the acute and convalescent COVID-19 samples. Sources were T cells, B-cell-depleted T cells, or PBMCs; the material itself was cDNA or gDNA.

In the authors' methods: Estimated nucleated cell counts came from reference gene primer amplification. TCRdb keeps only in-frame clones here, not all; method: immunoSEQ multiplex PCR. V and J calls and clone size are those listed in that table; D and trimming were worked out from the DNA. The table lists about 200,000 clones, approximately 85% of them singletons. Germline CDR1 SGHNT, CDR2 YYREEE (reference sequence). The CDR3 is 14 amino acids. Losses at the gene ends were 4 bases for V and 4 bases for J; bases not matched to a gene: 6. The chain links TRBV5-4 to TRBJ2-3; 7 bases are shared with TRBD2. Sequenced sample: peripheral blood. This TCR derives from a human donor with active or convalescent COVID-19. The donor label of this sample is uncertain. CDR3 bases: TGTGCCAGCAGCCCTTTGGGAGGGGCAGATACGCAGTATTTT. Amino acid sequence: CASSPLGGADTQYF.